Following are 27 T cell receptor beta chains from one sample sequenced in a study of cytomegalovirus exposure and HLA in healthy donors. Both 60 Vbeta primers and 13 Jbeta primers went into the PCR. Only in-frame clones appear in the TCRdb table, and some are missing; sequencing was by immunoSEQ multiplex PCR. The sample includes roughly 170,000 clones, 80% to 85% of them seen just once. Sequencing used PBMCs. The origin of the receptors is a man aged 45 to 65 in good health and CMV-seronegative.

The CDR3 region has the DNA TGTGCCAGCAGTGAAAGTCAGTCCTATGGCTACACCTTC. It translates to CASSESQSYGYTF. The rearrangement links TRBV6-5 to TRBJ1-2; no clear D. V was pared by 5 bases and J by 4 bases, with 11 bases between. Germline V CDR1 and CDR2: MNHEY, SVGAGI. The CDR3 runs to 13 residues.

V and J are TRBV9 and TRBJ1-1; D remains ambiguous. Trimming removed 4 bases at V and 5 bases at J, with 6 bases between. The CDR3 loop spans 11 amino acids. Germline CDR1 SGDLS, CDR2 YYNGEE. CDR3 in DNA: TGTGCCAGCAGCTCCCATACTGAAGCTTTCTTT. This sequence encodes CASSSHTEAFF.

The chain combines TRBV18 with TRBJ2-1; 8 bases line up with TRBD2. V lost 4 bases, J lost 3 bases, and 8 bases stayed unmatched. The CDR3 sequence is 16 residues long. Germline-derived CDR1 and CDR2 are KGHSH and LQKENI. DNA of the CDR3: TGTGCCAGCTCACTCTCCAGCGGGGGTAACTACAATGAGCAGTTCTTC. This codes for CASSLSSGGNYNEQFF. Full variable domain (remainder filled in from reference TRBV18 and TRBJ2-1): NAGVMQNPRHLVRRRGQEARLRCSPMKGHSHVYWYRQLPEEGLKFMVYLQKENIIDESGMPKERFSAEFPKEGPSILRIQQVVRGDSAAYFCASSLSSGGNYNEQFFGPGTRLTVL.

This clone is a singleton in its sample. The chain links TRBV5-5 to TRBJ1-5; the D gene is possibly TRBD1 (6 bases). Trimming took off 0 bases at V and 6 bases at J, with 10 bases between the two ends. This CDR3 has 14 amino acids. The germline CDR1 and CDR2 sequences are SGHKS and YYEKEE (reference sequence). CDR3 region: CASSLDRVSQPQHF. Written as DNA, the CDR3 is TGTGCCAGCAGCTTGGACAGGGTTTCTCAGCCCCAGCATTTT.

The rearrangement joins TRBV29-1 to TRBJ2-7, with 7 bases matching TRBD1. The CDR3 loop spans 14 amino acids. The V segment lost 7 bases and the J segment 5 bases; nucleotides outside the gene matches: 14. CDR1 is SQVTM and CDR2 is ANQGSEA in the germline V gene. CDR3 sequence: CSANRDSGTHEQYF. The CDR3, as DNA: TGCAGCGCGAACCGGGACAGCGGAACCCACGAGCAGTACTTC.

This clone was counted once. The gene calls are TRBV15 and TRBJ2-7; TRBD1 aligns across 11 bases. Germline V gene data show CDR1 as LNHNV and CDR2 as YYDKDF (reference sequence). The CDR3 is 15 residues long. Trimming took 5 bases from V and 2 from J; bases not matched to a gene: 5. The CDR3 nucleotides are TGTGCCACCAGCGCCCGGGACAGGGGGGCCTACGAGCAGTACTTC. Protein product: CATSARDRGAYEQYF.

J is TRBJ2-1 and V is TRBV2; D is perhaps TRBD2 (5 bases). CDR3 size: 13 residues. Germline V gene sequence: CDR1 SNHLY, CDR2 FYNNEI. Trimming pared 4 bases from V and 7 bases from J, leaving 11 bases between. CDR3 DNA: TGTGCCAGCAGTGTAAGGGAGCGAAATGAGCAGTTCTTC. It codes for CASSVRERNEQFF. Together with reference TRBV2 and TRBJ2-1, the CDR3 gives the full variable domain: EPEVTQTPSHQVTQMGQEVILRCVPISNHLYFYWYRQILGQKVEFLVSFYNNEISEKSEIFDDQFSVERPDGSNFTLKIRSTKLEDSAMYFCASSVRERNEQFFGPGTRLTVL.

This rearrangement joins TRBV27 to TRBJ2-7, with TRBD2 matching over 9 bases. The germline gives CDR1 MNHEY, CDR2 SMNVEV (reference sequence). The CDR3 covers 13 residues. V was clipped by 9 bases and J by 5 bases; unmatched bases: 8. The CDR3 coding sequence is TGTGCCAGAGCGGGAGGTCCCCTCAACGAGCAGTACTTC. This gives the protein CARAGGPLNEQYF.

The chain recombines TRBV29-1 with TRBJ2-3; 8 bases match TRBD2. The V gene end was trimmed by 7 bases and the J gene end by 8 bases; junction bases not matched to a gene: 14. Per the germline V gene, CDR1 is SQVTM and CDR2 is ANQGSEA. The CDR3 spans 14 residues. CDR3 DNA: TGCAGCGCTTCGGACTCCTCGGCGGGGGGTACGCAGTATTTT. Translated, it gives CSASDSSAGGTQYF.

This chain connects TRBV28 to TRBJ2-5, with 7 nucleotides matching TRBD2. Germline V gives CDR1 MDHEN, CDR2 SYDVKM. J lost 1 base, V lost 2 bases, and 7 bases had no gene match. This CDR3 spans 16 amino acids. CDR3 sequence: CASSLRASGSQETQYF. CDR3 bases: TGTGCCAGCAGTTTACGTGCTAGCGGAAGCCAAGAGACCCAGTACTTC.

The chain recombines TRBV6-4 with TRBJ2-2, with no clear D. Germline CDR1 is MRHNA and CDR2 is SNTAGT. V was trimmed by 6 bases and J by 0 bases, leaving 8 bases between them. CDR3 length: 14 amino acids. As DNA, the CDR3 is TGTGCCAGCAGCTTCAGTTCGAACACCGGGGAGCTGTTTTTT. Its translation is CASSFSSNTGELFF.

The chain has TRBV4-2 and TRBJ2-1; 8 bases fit TRBD2. With 1 base clipped from V and 7 bases from J, the junction kept 12 bases outside the gene matches. The V gene's germline CDR1 is LGHNA and CDR2 YNFKEQ. This CDR3 is 17 amino acids long. Here the CDR3 reads CASSQVAGTRVLNEQFF. Written as DNA, the CDR3 is TGTGCCAGCAGCCAAGTTGCCGGGACTAGGGTTCTGAATGAGCAGTTCTTC.

The rearrangement joins TRBV4-2 to TRBJ2-7, with 8 bases that match TRBD2. In germline, CDR1 is LGHNA, CDR2 YNFKEQ. V dropped 0 bases and J dropped 1; count of bases not matched to a gene: 2. The CDR3 runs 15 residues. The DNA of the CDR3 is TGTGCCAGCAGCCAAGAAACTAGCGGATCCTACGAGCAGTACTTC. Its protein product is CASSQETSGSYEQYF.

The chain combines TRBV7-9 with TRBJ2-3, with D maybe TRBD1 (5 bases). V was pared by 5 bases and J by 1 base, with 13 bases between. The CDR3 contains 15 residues. CDR1 is SEHNR, CDR2 FQNEAQ, per germline (reference sequence). For the CDR3, the DNA is TGTGCCAGCAGCAAAGGGGAAGGGCGCACAGATACGCAGTATTTT. Translation gives CASSKGEGRTDTQYF.

This chain connects TRBV19 to TRBJ2-6, with a tentative D call TRBD2 (6 bases). CDR3 length: 14 residues. V dropped 5 bases and J dropped 6 bases, with 11 bases sitting between them. CDR1 and CDR2 (germline): LNHDA, SQIVND (reference sequence). This CDR3 is CASSDRGAANVLTF. Written as DNA, the CDR3 is TGTGCCAGTAGTGACCGCGGGGCGGCCAACGTCCTGACTTTC.

V gene TRBV4-3 combines with J gene TRBJ2-7; 8 bases match TRBD1. The CDR3 is 15 residues long. Germline V gives CDR1 LGHNA, CDR2 YSLEER. The junction had 7 bases not matched to a gene; V was cut back by 1 base and J by 5 bases. The CDR3 sequence: CASSQGGQADNEQYF. The CDR3 region has the DNA TGCGCCAGCAGCCAAGGGGGACAGGCGGACAACGAGCAGTACTTC.

The gene calls are TRBV6-5 and TRBJ2-5; 13 bases fit TRBD2. This CDR3 comprises 14 residues. CDR1 and CDR2 (germline): MNHEY, SVGAGI. The V segment lost 5 bases and the J segment 11 bases; nucleotides outside the gene matches: 8. The CDR3 bases are TGTGCCAGCAGTGGTGGACTAGCGGGAGTAGTGCAGTACTTC. Its protein is CASSGGLAGVVQYF.

This chain links TRBV7-9 with TRBJ2-1; a weak D match, TRBD1 (6 bases). The CDR3 runs to 12 residues. V dropped 5 bases and J dropped 14 bases, with 16 bases sitting between them. CDR1 is SEHNR, CDR2 FQNEAQ, per germline (reference sequence). The chain's CDR3 is CASSRQEGMEFF. For the CDR3, the DNA is TGTGCCAGCAGCCGACAGGAAGGGATGGAGTTCTTC.

The V and J genes are TRBV7-8 and TRBJ1-4; TRBD1 is a possible D gene (5 bases). CDR1 is SGHVS and CDR2 is FQNEAQ in the germline V gene. Between the trimmed V and J ends, which lost 5 bases and 5 bases, there was a span of 15 bases. This CDR3 spans 15 amino acids. CDR3 DNA: TGTGCCAGCAGCGCGCCGATAGGGGCAAATGAAAAACTGTTTTTT. This gives the protein CASSAPIGANEKLFF. Based on the CDR3 plus reference TRBV7-8 and TRBJ1-4, the full variable domain is GAGVSQSPRYKVAKRGQDVALRCDPISGHVSLFWYQQALGQGPEFLTYFQNEAQLDKSGLPSDRFFAERPEGSVSTLKIQRTQQEDSAVYLCASSAPIGANEKLFFGSGTQLSVL.

This chain joins TRBV2 and TRBJ2-6; D is unresolved. CDR1 and CDR2 (germline): SNHLY, FYNNEI. V lost 7 bases and J lost 2, with 9 bases in between. The CDR3 spans 14 residues. The DNA of the CDR3 is TGTGCCAGCAACGACAACGCTGGGGCCAACGTCCTGACTTTC. This gives the protein CASNDNAGANVLTF.

There are a few counts of this clone. The chain joins TRBV4-3 to TRBJ2-3; TRBD2 matches 7 bases. This CDR3 is 14 amino acids long. The germline CDR1 and CDR2 sequences are LGHNA and YSLEER. Unmatched junction bases numbered 8, after V lost 3 bases and J lost 8 bases. This CDR3 is CASSQGLGGRTQYF. CDR3 in DNA: TGCGCCAGCAGCCAGGGACTGGGAGGGCGTACGCAGTATTTT.

There are a few counts of this clone. The V gene is TRBV6-5, the J gene TRBJ1-5, with D perhaps matching TRBD1 (6 bases). V was trimmed by 5 bases and J by 3 bases, leaving 8 bases between them. The CDR3 loop spans 13 amino acids. Germline assignment: CDR1 MNHEY and CDR2 SVGAGI. The CDR3 spells CASSGQLNQPQHF. Here the CDR3 DNA reads TGTGCCAGCAGTGGACAGCTCAATCAGCCCCAGCATTTT.

The chain carries TRBV5-1 and TRBJ2-5; 10 positions match TRBD2. This CDR3 region has 14 residues. The V segment lost 4 bases and the J segment 5 bases; nucleotides outside the gene matches: 5. Germline CDR1 and CDR2: SGHRS and YFSETQ. CDR3 sequence (DNA): TGCGCCAGCAGCAGCGGGGGGGCCGGGGAGACCCAGTACTTC. It codes for CASSSGGAGETQYF.

This CDR3 is CASSRGTTDTQYF. CDR3 DNA: TGTGCCAGCAGCCGGGGTACAACAGATACGCAGTATTTT. The J gene is TRBJ2-3, the V gene TRBV5-6; the D gene is possibly TRBD2 (5 bases). V shed 4 bases and J shed 3 bases, with 9 bases lying between them. Germline CDR1 SGHDT, CDR2 YYEEEE. The CDR3 is 13 amino acids.

The chain links TRBV6-5 to TRBJ1-5; possibly TRBD1 for D (6 bases). CDR3 length: 14 residues. Germline CDR1 reads MNHEY; CDR2 reads SVGAGI. Trimming stripped 2 bases from V and 4 bases from J, with 9 bases between. CDR3 protein: CASSYGGPNQPQHF. The CDR3 DNA reads TGTGCCAGCAGTTACGGGGGCCCTAATCAGCCCCAGCATTTT.

The DNA of the CDR3 is TGTGCCAGTAGTGTCTTCCGGGACAGACCTTACGAGCAGTACTTC. It specifies CASSVFRDRPYEQYF. The chain is built from TRBV19 and TRBJ2-7; 7 bases line up with TRBD1. The CDR3 consists of 15 residues. The V gene's germline CDR1 is LNHDA and CDR2 SQIVND (reference sequence). J was trimmed by 4 bases and V by 5 bases; bases with no gene match: 11.

The V gene is TRBV4-2, the J gene TRBJ2-3; 12 nucleotides align to TRBD2. This CDR3 spans 16 amino acids. CDR1 LGHNA and CDR2 YNFKEQ come from the germline V gene. J gave up 8 bases and V 5 bases, and 11 bases lay outside the gene matches. DNA for the CDR3: TGTGCCAGCAGCGATGGACTAGCGGGACGGCGAGGTACGCAGTATTTT. The encoded protein is CASSDGLAGRRGTQYF.